The 26 T cell receptor beta chains below all came from one sample that was sequenced in a study of Ad26.COV2.S vaccination and SARS-CoV-2 variants. Generated by immunoSEQ multiplex PCR, the TCRdb table keeps only in-frame clones and is missing some. The sample includes about 350,000 clones, under 95% of them seen just once. The specimen was peripheral blood, collected after recovery from COVID-19. The receptors stem from a human donor who had recovered from COVID-19.

The chain is built from TRBV5-8 and TRBJ1-1; unclear D gene. The germline V gene has CDR1 SGHTS and CDR2 YDEGEE. The CDR3 contains 14 residues. V was shortened by 1 base and J by 0 bases, with 7 bases between the two germline ends. CDR3 sequence reads: CASSLTGMNTEAFF. The CDR3 coding sequence is TGTGCCAGCAGCTTGACCGGAATGAACACTGAAGCTTTCTTT.

The chain recombines TRBV3-1 (or the pseudogene TRBV3-2) with TRBJ2-5; the D is unclear. Trimming cost V 1 base and J 5 bases, with 8 bases left between them. This CDR3 is 13 amino acids long. Per the germline V gene, CDR1 is LGHDT and CDR2 is YNNKEL (reference sequence). CDR3 bases: TGTGCCAGCAGCCAAGTCCCCCCGGAGACCCAGTACTTC. It specifies CASSQVPPETQYF.

The CDR3 protein is CASSEKGSQPQHF. The CDR3 DNA reads as TGTGCCAGCAGTGAAAAAGGGAGTCAGCCCCAGCATTTT. V and J are TRBV6-1 and TRBJ1-5; no definite D call. CDR3 length: 13 amino acids. Germline CDR1 reads MNHNS; CDR2 reads SASEGT. V was clipped by 2 bases and J by 6 bases, with 8 bases between them.

V gene TRBV11-3 combines with J gene TRBJ2-3; D gene uncertain. Trimming left V 0 bases short and J 5 bases short, with 6 bases between. CDR3 length: 13 residues. Per the germline V gene, CDR1 is SGHNT and CDR2 is YENEEA. As DNA, the CDR3 is TGTGCCAGCAGCTTAGAGGGGATAGATACGCAGTATTTT. Encoded protein: CASSLEGIDTQYF.

The gene calls are TRBV18 and TRBJ1-2; 9 bases line up with TRBD1. Germline-derived CDR1 and CDR2 are KGHSH and LQKENI. The CDR3 spans 15 residues. The V and J ends lost 6 bases and 8 bases, in that order; junction bases with no gene match: 13. As DNA, the CDR3 is TGTGCCAGCTCCCCCGACAGGGGGTCTACAAGAGGCTACACCTTC. It specifies CASSPDRGSTRGYTF.

This clone was seen a few times. This rearrangement joins TRBV5-1 to TRBJ2-5, with 7 bases lining up with TRBD1. V was clipped by 0 bases and J by 5 bases; unmatched bases: 7. The CDR3 totals 15 residues. The germline V gene has CDR1 SGHRS and CDR2 YFSETQ. The CDR3 is CASSLATGARETQYF. CDR3 coding DNA: TGCGCCAGCAGCTTGGCTACAGGGGCGAGGGAGACCCAGTACTTC.

V is TRBV6-2 or TRBV6-3 and J is TRBJ1-2, with 8 bases matching TRBD1. Germline CDR1 reads MNHEY; CDR2 reads SVGEGT. The CDR3 is 15 amino acids. V shed 0 bases, J shed 8 bases, and the junction held 8 bases outside the gene matches. The CDR3 protein is CASSYSGTGLKGYTF. Here the CDR3 DNA reads TGTGCCAGCAGTTACTCCGGGACAGGACTGAAGGGCTACACCTTC.

The chain recombines TRBV5-1 with TRBJ1-2, with D uncertain. This CDR3 comprises 11 residues. Germline lookup yields CDR1 SGHRS and CDR2 YFSETQ. V gave up 8 bases and J gave up 6 bases, with 11 bases separating them. CDR3 amino acids: CASGWSDGYTF. The CDR3 DNA reads TGCGCCAGTGGGTGGTCTGATGGCTACACCTTC. Looking up the rest from reference TRBV5-1 and TRBJ1-2 gives the full variable domain: KAGVTQTPRYLIKTRGQQVTLSCSPISGHRSVSWYQQTPGQGLQFLFEYFSETQRNKGNFPGRFSGRQFSNSRSEMNVSTLELGDSALYLCASGWSDGYTFGSGTRLTVV.

The chain links TRBV29-1 to TRBJ1-2, with 10 nucleotides matching TRBD1. CDR3 length: 13 amino acids. Germline CDR1 SQVTM, CDR2 ANQGSEA. Germline trimming cut 2 bases from V and 8 bases from J; bases unmatched to any gene: 5. For the CDR3, the DNA is TGCAGCGTTGAAACCGGGACAGGGGTCGGCTACACCTTC. Translated: CSVETGTGVGYTF.

This chain joins TRBV6-2 or TRBV6-3 and TRBJ2-3, with 14 bases identical to TRBD2. This CDR3 region has 19 residues. Trimming at V came to 5 bases and at J to 0 bases, leaving 10 bases not matched to a gene. Germline-derived CDR1 and CDR2 are MNHEY and SVGEGT. DNA of the CDR3: TGTGCCAGCAGTCCCCTAGGGACTAGCGGGGGCCGGAGCACAGATACGCAGTATTTT. Its protein is CASSPLGTSGGRSTDTQYF.

The chain is built from TRBV19 and TRBJ2-4, with D maybe TRBD2 (6 bases). This CDR3 contains 16 residues. Trimming left V 4 bases short and J 3 bases short, with 16 bases between. The germline V gene has CDR1 LNHDA and CDR2 SQIVND (reference sequence). CDR3 DNA: TGTGCCAGTAGTACTTGGAGGGAGGAGGACAAAAACATTCAGTACTTC. It encodes CASSTWREEDKNIQYF. The full variable domain, rest sourced from reference TRBV19 and TRBJ2-4, is DGGITQSPKYLFRKEGQNVTLSCEQNLNHDAMYWYRQDPGQGLRLIYYSQIVNDFQKGDIAEGYSVSREKKESFPLTVTSAQKNPTAFYLCASSTWREEDKNIQYFGAGTRLSVL.

This chain joins TRBV19 and TRBJ2-3; perhaps D is TRBD1 or TRBD2 (5 bases each). The CDR3 totals 14 residues. V dropped 8 bases and J dropped 3 bases, with 15 bases sitting between them. Germline CDR1 reads LNHDA; CDR2 reads SQIVND (reference sequence). The CDR3 sequence is CASGGWGGTDTQYF. The CDR3 DNA reads TGTGCCAGTGGAGGTTGGGGCGGGACAGATACGCAGTATTTT. Supplemented by reference TRBV19 and TRBJ2-3, the full variable domain reads DGGITQSPKYLFRKEGQNVTLSCEQNLNHDAMYWYRQDPGQGLRLIYYSQIVNDFQKGDIAEGYSVSREKKESFPLTVTSAQKNPTAFYLCASGGWGGTDTQYFGPGTRLTVL.

The V and J genes are TRBV2 and TRBJ2-7; 7 bases are a match to TRBD2. The germline gives CDR1 SNHLY, CDR2 FYNNEI. Trimming removed 7 bases from V and 6 bases from J; junction bases left unmatched: 9. There are 13 residues in the CDR3. CDR3 DNA sequence: TGTGCCAGCACTCCGAACGGCGGGGGCGAGCAGTACTTC. This sequence encodes CASTPNGGGEQYF.

This clone was picked up one time. The rearrangement joins TRBV9 to TRBJ2-3; D is undetermined. In germline, CDR1 is SGDLS, CDR2 YYNGEE. The V and J ends lost 0 bases and 2 bases respectively, with 7 bases between them. The CDR3 runs to 14 residues. The CDR3, as DNA: TGTGCCAGCAGCGTAGAGGCAGCCACAGATACGCAGTATTTT. Its translation is CASSVEAATDTQYF. Full variable domain (remainder filled in from reference TRBV9 and TRBJ2-3): DSGVTQTPKHLITATGQRVTLRCSPRSGDLSVYWYQQSLDQGLQFLIQYYNGEERAKGNILERFSAQQFPDLHSELNLSSLELGDSALYFCASSVEAATDTQYFGPGTRLTVL.

The J gene is TRBJ2-2, the V gene TRBV7-9; D is possibly TRBD1 (7 bases). Germline V gene lookup returns CDR1 SEHNR and CDR2 FQNEAQ (reference sequence). The V end lost 6 bases, the J end lost 0 bases, and 14 bases lay between the germline ends. CDR3 length equals 16 residues. The CDR3 here is CASSYPGGTNTGELFF. CDR3 DNA sequence: TGTGCCAGCAGTTACCCAGGGGGGACGAACACCGGGGAGCTGTTTTTT. The full variable domain, with the rest looked up from reference TRBV7-9 and TRBJ2-2, is DTGVSQNPRHKITKRGQNVTFRCDPISEHNRLYWYRQTLGQGPEFLTYFQNEAQLEKSRLLSDRFSAERPKGSFSTLEIQRTEQGDSAMYLCASSYPGGTNTGELFFGEGSRLTVL.

This chain links TRBV4-1 with TRBJ1-6; unclear D gene. The V and J ends lost 1 base and 3 bases respectively, with 10 bases between them. The CDR3 sequence is 16 residues long. Germline values: CDR1 MGHRA, CDR2 YSYEKL. The CDR3 DNA is TGCGCCAGCAGCCAAGGCGGGGTTGACTATAATTCACCCCTCCACTTT. It specifies CASSQGGVDYNSPLHF.

This sequence joins TRBV15 and TRBJ2-7; D is uncertain. V shed 6 bases and J shed 8 bases, with 14 bases lying between them. This CDR3 has 12 residues. Germline V gene sequence: CDR1 LNHNV, CDR2 YYDKDF (reference sequence). The CDR3: CATSPTDGQQYF. The CDR3 bases are TGTGCCACCAGTCCGACGGACGGGCAGCAGTACTTC.

The chain carries TRBV6-1 and TRBJ1-5; D gene uncertain. There are 19 residues in the CDR3. Trimming took off 0 bases at V and 5 bases at J, with 23 bases between the two ends. CDR1 is MNHNS, CDR2 SASEGT, per germline. The CDR3 nucleotides are TGTGCCAGCAGTGAAGCCATAGGGTTAGTTCTTCCTGTTTATCAGCCCCAGCATTTT. Its translation is CASSEAIGLVLPVYQPQHF.

The chain carries TRBV4-2 and TRBJ2-5; a weak D match, TRBD1 (6 bases). This CDR3 comprises 16 residues. The germline V gene has CDR1 LGHNA and CDR2 YNFKEQ. The germline V and J ends were trimmed by 0 bases and 4 bases, with 15 bases remaining between them. The CDR3 region has the DNA TGTGCCAGCAGCCAAGAGGCCCGGAGAGGGGGAGAGACCCAGTACTTC. It translates to CASSQEARRGGETQYF.

This clone was found once. V gene TRBV27 combines with J gene TRBJ2-7, with D possibly being TRBD1 or TRBD2 (5 bases each). The V end was cut by 5 bases, the J end by 5 bases, with 13 bases between. The CDR3 extends over 13 amino acids. The germline CDR1 and CDR2 sequences are MNHEY and SMNVEV (reference sequence). The CDR3 region has the DNA TGTGCCAGCAGTCCAGTCCAGGGACACGAGCAGTACTTC. Amino acid sequence: CASSPVQGHEQYF.

This chain joins TRBV9 and TRBJ1-1; D is unclear. Germline CDR1 SGDLS, CDR2 YYNGEE. Deletions cut 0 bases from V and 0 bases from J, with 9 bases between. The CDR3 loop spans 15 amino acids. The CDR3 is CASSVGAELNTEAFF. The CDR3 region has the DNA TGTGCCAGCAGCGTAGGGGCGGAATTGAACACTGAAGCTTTCTTT. The full variable domain, rest sourced from reference TRBV9 and TRBJ1-1, is DSGVTQTPKHLITATGQRVTLRCSPRSGDLSVYWYQQSLDQGLQFLIQYYNGEERAKGNILERFSAQQFPDLHSELNLSSLELGDSALYFCASSVGAELNTEAFFGQGTRLTVV.

This chain joins TRBV19 and TRBJ2-7, with D maybe TRBD2 (6 bases). The CDR3 totals 15 residues. The germline V and J ends were trimmed by 5 bases and 3 bases, with 17 bases remaining between them. Germline loops: CDR1 LNHDA, CDR2 SQIVND (reference sequence). The CDR3 nucleotides read TGTGCCAGTAGTTCCCGGGACTGGGGCGACTACGAGCAGTACTTC. This gives the protein CASSSRDWGDYEQYF.

V usage is TRBV27 and J usage is TRBJ2-7; D gene uncertain. With 2 bases removed from V and 3 bases from J, the gap between germline ends came to 8 bases. In germline, CDR1 is MNHEY, CDR2 SMNVEV (reference sequence). The CDR3 is made up of 13 amino acids. The DNA of the CDR3 is TGTGCCAGCAGTTTAAGGGTTAGCTACGAGCAGTACTTC. The encoded protein is CASSLRVSYEQYF.

V usage is TRBV7-2 and J usage is TRBJ1-2; D perhaps matches TRBD1 (5 bases). Germline loops: CDR1 SGHTA, CDR2 FQGNSA. V dropped 0 bases and J dropped 7 bases, with 15 bases sitting between them. This CDR3 is built from 15 residues. CDR3 residues: CASSLALFGDRGYTF. The CDR3, as DNA: TGTGCCAGCAGCTTAGCGCTTTTCGGGGACCGTGGCTACACCTTC.

The V gene is TRBV6-5, the J gene TRBJ2-7; D remains unclear. From germline, CDR1 is MNHEY and CDR2 SVGAGI. This CDR3 is 13 amino acids long. Between the trimmed V and J ends, which lost 6 bases and 3 bases, there was a span of 12 bases. In DNA, the CDR3 is TGTGCCAGCAGCTCGAACATCATCTACGAGCAGTACTTC. This codes for CASSSNIIYEQYF.

The V gene is TRBV9, the J gene TRBJ1-1, with D possibly matching TRBD1 (5 bases). Trimming removed 6 bases at V and 3 bases at J, with 15 bases between. The CDR3 extends over 14 amino acids. Germline CDR1 and CDR2: SGDLS and YYNGEE. The CDR3 coding sequence is TGTGCCAGCAATAGCCGACAGCTAGACACTGAAGCTTTCTTT. This gives the protein CASNSRQLDTEAFF.